These 5 T cell receptor beta chains came from one sample sequenced in a study of shared clonotypes between healthy human individuals. TCRdb keeps only in-frame clones here, not all; method: immunoSEQ multiplex PCR. The data hold some 2,100,000 clones, with approximately 94% observed a single time. Sequences were obtained from naive CD4+ T cells sorted from blood. Subset here: CD45RA+ positively selected. The origin of the receptors is a young man in good health.

The rearrangement uses TRBV27 and TRBJ1-5; weak D call: TRBD1 (6 bases). CDR1 is MNHEY, CDR2 SMNVEV, per germline (reference sequence). This CDR3 spans 16 amino acids. Between the trimmed V and J ends, which lost 5 bases and 7 bases, there was a span of 21 bases. Written as DNA, the CDR3 is TGTGCCAGCAGTGGAGGTTTGTCGGGGGCGAGACAGCCCCAGCATTTT. Its translation: CASSGGLSGARQPQHF.

Remarks on this clone: Other DNA sequences in this sample translate to the same CDR3. The chain recombines TRBV30 with TRBJ2-1; TRBD1 matches 7 bases. The V segment lost 0 bases and the J segment 2 bases; nucleotides outside the gene matches: 4. Germline V gene sequence: CDR1 GTSNPN, CDR2 SVGIG (reference sequence). This CDR3 contains 15 residues. This CDR3 is CAWSVGQGAYNEQFF. For the CDR3, the DNA is TGTGCCTGGAGTGTAGGTCAGGGGGCCTACAATGAGCAGTTCTTC.

The chain carries TRBV25-1 and TRBJ2-5; 11 nucleotides match TRBD1. V lost 5 bases to trimming and J lost 7 bases; unmatched junction nucleotides: 6. Looked up from germline, CDR1 is MGHDK and CDR2 is SYGVNS. CDR3 size: 14 residues. CDR3 sequence (DNA): TGTGCCAGCAGTCCCACCGGGACAGGGGGGACCCAGTACTTC. Its protein is CASSPTGTGGTQYF.

This clone was counted once. CDR3 loop: CASSLLPSDTGELFF. CDR3 nucleotides: TGCGCCAGCAGCTTGCTTCCCTCGGACACCGGGGAGCTGTTTTTT. This chain joins TRBV5-1 and TRBJ2-2; D gene unclear. The V and J ends lost 1 base and 3 bases respectively, with 10 bases between them. The germline V gene encodes CDR1 SGHRS and CDR2 YFSETQ. The CDR3 length is 15 residues.

The chain is built from TRBV30 and TRBJ2-3, with 11 bases matching TRBD1. The J segment lost 5 bases and the V segment lost 1 base, leaving 8 bases of the junction unmatched. The germline V gene has CDR1 GTSNPN and CDR2 SVGIG (reference sequence). This CDR3 comprises 16 residues. CDR3: CAWSAAGTGGVDTQYF. CDR3 nucleotide sequence: TGTGCCTGGAGTGCCGCGGGGACAGGGGGTGTAGATACGCAGTATTTT.